Presented here are 9 T cell receptor beta chains from one specimen sequenced in a study of T-cell reconstitution after alpha-beta-depleted transplantation in children. Study conclusions and caveats: About two months after transplant, alpha-beta T cells reportedly came from several hundred expanded graft clones.

Unique molecular identifiers were used to barcode this TCRbeta library. MiXCR was run by TCRdb on the PCR reads, yielding one entry per CDR3 protein. The table includes roughly 30,000 distinct CDR3 sequences, around 6% detected once. What these receptors recognize is not known. The specimen was peripheral blood, collected 60 days after TCRalphabeta/CD19-depleted stem cell transplant. The receptors stem from a child younger than two who had a stem cell transplant for acute myeloid leukemia, so the T cells may come from the graft donor.

This clonotype was observed at least ten times. The rearrangement uses TRBV6-5 and TRBJ2-1; D possibly corresponds to TRBD1 (7 bases). This CDR3 is 16 amino acids long. The V end lost 2 bases, the J end lost 4 bases, and 15 bases lay between the germline ends. The germline V gene has CDR1 MNHEY and CDR2 SVGAGI. CDR3 region: CASSYAGGIIYNEQFF. CDR3 sequence (DNA): TGTGCCAGCAGTTACGCAGGGGGGATTATTTACAATGAGCAGTTCTTC.

This clonotype was recorded a few times. This sequence joins TRBV19 and TRBJ2-3; possibly TRBD2 for D (5 bases). Germline CDR1 LNHDA, CDR2 SQIVND (reference sequence). Between the trimmed V and J ends, which lost 5 bases and 5 bases, there was a span of 17 bases. This CDR3 contains 15 residues. Written as DNA, the CDR3 is TGTGCCAGTAGTCGTGAACTAGTGGTGATAGATACGCAGTATTTT. Translated, it gives CASSRELVVIDTQYF. Full variable domain (outside the CDR3, taken from reference TRBV19 and TRBJ2-3): DGGITQSPKYLFRKEGQNVTLSCEQNLNHDAMYWYRQDPGQGLRLIYYSQIVNDFQKGDIAEGYSVSREKKESFPLTVTSAQKNPTAFYLCASSRELVVIDTQYFGPGTRLTVL.

This clonotype was counted ten times or more. The chain has TRBV5-1 and TRBJ2-3, with TRBD2 matching over 8 bases. V was clipped by 2 bases and J by 2 bases; unmatched bases: 4. From germline, CDR1 is SGHRS and CDR2 YFSETQ. This CDR3 is built from 15 residues. CDR3 nucleotide sequence: TGCGCCAGCAGCTTTCCTAGCGGGTTCACAGATACGCAGTATTTT. This gives the protein CASSFPSGFTDTQYF.

This clonotype was counted ten times or more. The chain has TRBV27 and TRBJ2-3; D gene uncertain. The CDR3 covers 12 residues. The germline gives CDR1 MNHEY, CDR2 SMNVEV (reference sequence). The V end lost 6 bases, the J end lost 6 bases, and 10 bases lay between the germline ends. The CDR3 spells CASSSPPDTQYF. CDR3 bases: TGTGCCAGCAGCTCCCCCCCGGATACGCAGTATTTT.

The sample holds many counts of this clonotype. The V call is TRBV10-3, the J call TRBJ2-7; D ambiguous. Trimming took off 2 bases at V and 0 bases at J, with 8 bases between the two ends. This CDR3 spans 14 amino acids. Germline V gene sequence: CDR1 ENHRY, CDR2 SYGVKD. The CDR3 DNA reads as TGTGCCATCAGTGAGGAGTCTCTCTCCTACGAGCAGTACTTC. This translates into CAISEESLSYEQYF.

There are many counts of this clonotype. The V gene is TRBV27, the J gene TRBJ1-5; 12 nucleotides align to TRBD1. V gave up 7 bases and J gave up 7 bases; unmatched junction bases: 8. This CDR3 region has 15 residues. Germline loops: CDR1 MNHEY, CDR2 SMNVEV (reference sequence). The CDR3 protein is CASKPGQGARQPQHF. CDR3 DNA: TGTGCCAGCAAACCGGGACAGGGGGCTAGGCAGCCCCAGCATTTT.

This clonotype was detected ten times or more. CDR3 amino acids: CASSLAAVETQYF. CDR3 sequence (DNA): TGTGCCAGCAGCTTAGCCGCTGTTGAGACCCAGTACTTC. This rearrangement joins TRBV7-9 to TRBJ2-5; D is undetermined. Per the germline V gene, CDR1 is SEHNR and CDR2 is FQNEAQ (reference sequence). The CDR3 sequence is 13 residues long. Trimming removed 0 bases from V and 5 bases from J, with 7 bases in between.

In its sample, this clonotype was seen many times. The V gene is TRBV28, the J gene TRBJ2-5; D remains unclear. Deletions cut 2 bases from V and 1 base from J, with 11 bases between. Germline CDR1 and CDR2: MDHEN and SYDVKM. CDR3 length: 15 amino acids. The CDR3 loop reads CASSLTGQIQETQYF. In nucleotides, the CDR3 is TGTGCCAGCAGTTTAACTGGGCAGATCCAAGAGACCCAGTACTTC.

This clonotype was recorded many times. The V call is TRBV12-3 or TRBV12-4, the J call TRBJ2-7, with D possibly TRBD2 on 6 matching bases. The CDR3 is 14 residues long. V lost 5 bases and J 0 bases, leaving 11 bases between the germline ends. CDR3 coding DNA: TGTGCCAGCAGTCGGGGGAAACGCTCCTACGAGCAGTACTTC. Translation: CASSRGKRSYEQYF.